The present entry profiles one T cell receptor beta chain with its context. The antigen remains unidentified. The data originate from a study of identical twins. From the 5' RACE reads, TCRdb called clonotypes with MiXCR, one entry per CDR3 protein. The sample lists 430,000 or so distinct CDR3 sequences, 24% seen once, with roughly 3% in the top ten. Study observations and caveats: Without tracking the same donors, conclusions rested on cross-sectional statistical analysis. Beta out-of-frame sequences showed weaker excess twin sharing.

Healthy Caucasian individuals made up all the donors. This CDR3 has 14 residues. V dropped 6 bases and J dropped 2 bases, with 10 bases sitting between them. This sample was also put to use in a study of T cells expressing NK-cell markers.

What was sequenced was CD4+ T cells sorted from blood. The receptor's source is a woman younger than 35 in good health. The V and J genes are TRBV12-3 or TRBV12-4 and TRBJ2-2; D might be TRBD1 or TRBD2, each matching 5 bases. CDR3 residues: CASRYGTNTGELFF. The CDR3 coding sequence is TGTGCCAGCAGGTACGGGACCAACACCGGGGAGCTGTTTTTT.